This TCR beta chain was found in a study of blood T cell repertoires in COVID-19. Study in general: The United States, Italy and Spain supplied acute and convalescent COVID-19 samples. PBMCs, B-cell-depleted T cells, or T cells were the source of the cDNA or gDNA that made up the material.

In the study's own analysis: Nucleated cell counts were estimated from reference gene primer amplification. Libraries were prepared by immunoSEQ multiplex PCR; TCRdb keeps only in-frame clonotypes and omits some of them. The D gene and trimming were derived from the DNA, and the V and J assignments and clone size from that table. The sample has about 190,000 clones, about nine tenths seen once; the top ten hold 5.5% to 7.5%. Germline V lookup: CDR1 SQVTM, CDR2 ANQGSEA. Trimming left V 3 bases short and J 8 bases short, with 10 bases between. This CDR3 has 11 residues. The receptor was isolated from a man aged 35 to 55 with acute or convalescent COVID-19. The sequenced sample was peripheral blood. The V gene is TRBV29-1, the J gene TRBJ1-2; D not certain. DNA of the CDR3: TGCAGCGTTGAGAGAGGGAACGGCTACACCTTC. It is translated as CSVERGNGYTF. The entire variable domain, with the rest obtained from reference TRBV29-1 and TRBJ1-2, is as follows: SAVISQKPSRDICQRGTSLTIQCQVDSQVTMMFWYRQQPGQSLTLIATANQGSEATYESGFVIDKFPISRPNLTFSTLTVSNMSPEDSSIYLCSVERGNGYTFGSGTRLTVV.